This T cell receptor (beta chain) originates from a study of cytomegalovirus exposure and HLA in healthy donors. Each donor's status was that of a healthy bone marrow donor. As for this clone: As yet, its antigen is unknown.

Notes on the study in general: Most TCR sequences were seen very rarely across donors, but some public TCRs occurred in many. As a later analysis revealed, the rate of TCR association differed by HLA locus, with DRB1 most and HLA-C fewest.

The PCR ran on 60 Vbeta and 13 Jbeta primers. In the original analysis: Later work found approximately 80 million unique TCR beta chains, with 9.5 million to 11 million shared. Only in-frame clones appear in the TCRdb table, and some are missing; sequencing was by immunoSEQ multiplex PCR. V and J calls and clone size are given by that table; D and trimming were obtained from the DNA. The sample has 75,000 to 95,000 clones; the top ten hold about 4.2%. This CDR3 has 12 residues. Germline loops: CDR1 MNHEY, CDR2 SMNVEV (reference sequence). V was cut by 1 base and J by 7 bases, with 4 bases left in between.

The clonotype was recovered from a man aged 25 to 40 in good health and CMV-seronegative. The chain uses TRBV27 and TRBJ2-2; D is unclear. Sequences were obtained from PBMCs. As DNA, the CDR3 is TGTGCCAGCAGTTTATATCACGGGGAGCTGTTTTTT. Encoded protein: CASSLYHGELFF.